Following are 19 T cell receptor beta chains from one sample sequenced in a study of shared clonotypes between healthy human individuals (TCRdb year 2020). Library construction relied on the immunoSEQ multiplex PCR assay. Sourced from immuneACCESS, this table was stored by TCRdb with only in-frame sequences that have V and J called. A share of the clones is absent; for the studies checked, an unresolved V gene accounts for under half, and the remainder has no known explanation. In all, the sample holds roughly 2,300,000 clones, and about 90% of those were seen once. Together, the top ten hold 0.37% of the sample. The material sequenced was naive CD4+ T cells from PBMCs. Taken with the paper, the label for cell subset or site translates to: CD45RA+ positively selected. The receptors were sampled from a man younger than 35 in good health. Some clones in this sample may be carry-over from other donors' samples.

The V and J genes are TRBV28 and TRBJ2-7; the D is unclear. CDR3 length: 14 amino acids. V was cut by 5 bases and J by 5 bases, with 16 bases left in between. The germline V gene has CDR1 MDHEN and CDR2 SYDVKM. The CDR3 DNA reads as TGTGCCAGCAGTCCCCAGGAAAGGTTCAACGAGCAGTACTTC. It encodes CASSPQERFNEQYF.

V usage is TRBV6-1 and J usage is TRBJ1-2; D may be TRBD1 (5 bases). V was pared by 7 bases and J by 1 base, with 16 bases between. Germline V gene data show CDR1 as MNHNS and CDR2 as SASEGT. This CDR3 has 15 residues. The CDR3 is CASKRETGLNYGYTF. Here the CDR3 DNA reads TGTGCCAGCAAACGGGAAACAGGACTTAACTATGGCTACACCTTC.

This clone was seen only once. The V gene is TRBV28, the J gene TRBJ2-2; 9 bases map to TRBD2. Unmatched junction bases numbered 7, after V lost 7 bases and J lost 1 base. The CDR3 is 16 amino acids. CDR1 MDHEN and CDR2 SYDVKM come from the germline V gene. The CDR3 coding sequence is TGTGCCAGCAATATGGGACTAGCTGGGAACACCGGGGAGCTGTTTTTT. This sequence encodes CASNMGLAGNTGELFF.

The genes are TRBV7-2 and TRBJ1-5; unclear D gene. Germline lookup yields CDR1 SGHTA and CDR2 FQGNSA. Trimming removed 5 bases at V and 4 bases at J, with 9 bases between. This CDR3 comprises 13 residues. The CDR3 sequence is CASSPSENQPQHF. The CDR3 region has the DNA TGTGCCAGCAGCCCAAGCGAAAATCAGCCCCAGCATTTT.

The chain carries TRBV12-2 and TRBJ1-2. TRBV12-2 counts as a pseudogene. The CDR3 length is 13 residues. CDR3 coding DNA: TGTGCAAGTCGCTTAGCGTGCGGATATGGCTACACCTTC. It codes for CASRLACGYGYTF.

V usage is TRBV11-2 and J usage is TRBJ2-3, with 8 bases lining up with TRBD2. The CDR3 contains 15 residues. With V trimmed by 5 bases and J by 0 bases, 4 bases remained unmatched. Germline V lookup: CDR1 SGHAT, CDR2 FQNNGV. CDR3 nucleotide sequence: TGTGCCAGCAGCCCGACTAGCGCTAGCACAGATACGCAGTATTTT. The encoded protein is CASSPTSASTDTQYF.

In nucleotides, the CDR3 is TGTGCCAGCAGTTACTCGGGGACGGACTATGGCTACACCTTC. Translating it yields CASSYSGTDYGYTF. The V call is TRBV6-5, the J call TRBJ1-2; possibly TRBD1 for D (5 bases). The CDR3 totals 14 residues. Germline-derived CDR1 and CDR2 are MNHEY and SVGAGI. V gave up 0 bases and J gave up 3 bases, with 8 bases separating them.

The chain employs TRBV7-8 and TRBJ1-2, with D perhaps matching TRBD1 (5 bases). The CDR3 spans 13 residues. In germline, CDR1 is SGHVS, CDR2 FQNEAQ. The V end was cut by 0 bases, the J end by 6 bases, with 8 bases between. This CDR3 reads CASSLAGTNGYTF. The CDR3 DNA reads TGTGCCAGCAGCTTAGCTGGGACGAATGGCTACACCTTC.

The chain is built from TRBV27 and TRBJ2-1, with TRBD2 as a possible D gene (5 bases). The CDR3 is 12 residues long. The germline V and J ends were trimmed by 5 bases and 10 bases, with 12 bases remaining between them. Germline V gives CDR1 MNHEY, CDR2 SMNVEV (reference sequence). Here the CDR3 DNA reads TGTGCCAGCAGTCCCCGGACTGGGGAGCAGTTCTTC. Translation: CASSPRTGEQFF.

CDR3 sequence: CASGLAGETQYF. The CDR3 DNA reads TGTGCCAGCGGACTAGCGGGAGAGACCCAGTACTTC. The chain joins TRBV14 to TRBJ2-5; TRBD2 aligns across 11 bases. Unmatched junction bases numbered 0, after V lost 8 bases and J lost 4 bases. This CDR3 comprises 12 residues. Germline V gene data show CDR1 as SGHDN and CDR2 as FVKESK. Based on the CDR3 plus reference TRBV14 and TRBJ2-5, the full variable domain is EAGVTQFPSHSVIEKGQTVTLRCDPISGHDNLYWYRRVMGKEIKFLLHFVKESKQDESGMPNNRFLAERTGGTYSTLKVQPAELEDSGVYFCASGLAGETQYFGPGTRLLVL.

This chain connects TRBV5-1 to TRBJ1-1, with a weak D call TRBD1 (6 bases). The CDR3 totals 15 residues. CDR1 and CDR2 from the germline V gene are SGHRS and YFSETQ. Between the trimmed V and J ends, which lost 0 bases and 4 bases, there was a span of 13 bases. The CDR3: CASSLGTGRSTEAFF. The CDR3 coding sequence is TGCGCCAGCAGCTTGGGAACAGGGCGGAGCACTGAAGCTTTCTTT.

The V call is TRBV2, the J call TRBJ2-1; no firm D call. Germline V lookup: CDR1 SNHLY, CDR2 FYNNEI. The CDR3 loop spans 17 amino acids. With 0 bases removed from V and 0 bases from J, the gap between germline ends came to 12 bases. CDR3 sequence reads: CASSEAATRSSYNEQFF. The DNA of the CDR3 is TGTGCCAGCAGTGAAGCGGCTACAAGAAGCTCCTACAATGAGCAGTTCTTC.

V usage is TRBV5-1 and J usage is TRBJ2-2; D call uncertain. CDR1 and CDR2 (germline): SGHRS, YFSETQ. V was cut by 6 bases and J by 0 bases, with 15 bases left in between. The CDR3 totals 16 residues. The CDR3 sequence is CASTGYIRANTGELFF. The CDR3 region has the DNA TGCGCCAGCACCGGATACATACGTGCGAACACCGGGGAGCTGTTTTTT.

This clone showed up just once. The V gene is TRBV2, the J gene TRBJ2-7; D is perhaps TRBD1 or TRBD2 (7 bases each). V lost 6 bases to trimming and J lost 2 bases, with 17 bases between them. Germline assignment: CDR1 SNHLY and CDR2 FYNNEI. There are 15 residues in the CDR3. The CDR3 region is CASRRQGGTTYEQYF. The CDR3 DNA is TGTGCCAGCAGGCGACAGGGAGGGACCACCTACGAGCAGTACTTC.

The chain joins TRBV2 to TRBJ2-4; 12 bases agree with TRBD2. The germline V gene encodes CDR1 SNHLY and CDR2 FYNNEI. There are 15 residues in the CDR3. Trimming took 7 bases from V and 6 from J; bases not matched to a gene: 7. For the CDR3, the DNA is TGTGCCAGCATCGAGGCTAGCGGGAGGGGAAACATTCAGTACTTC. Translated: CASIEASGRGNIQYF.

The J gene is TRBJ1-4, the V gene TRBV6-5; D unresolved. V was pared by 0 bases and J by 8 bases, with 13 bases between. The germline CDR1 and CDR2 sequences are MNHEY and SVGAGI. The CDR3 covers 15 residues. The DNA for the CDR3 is TGTGCCAGCAGTTACTCTCGGCCCCCGGGAGAAAAACTGTTTTTT. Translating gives CASSYSRPPGEKLFF.

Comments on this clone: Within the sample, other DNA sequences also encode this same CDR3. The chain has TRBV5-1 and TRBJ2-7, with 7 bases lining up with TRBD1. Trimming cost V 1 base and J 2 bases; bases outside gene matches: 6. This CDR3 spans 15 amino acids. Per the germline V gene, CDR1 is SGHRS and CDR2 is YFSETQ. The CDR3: CASSLTPGQTYEQYF. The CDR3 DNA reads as TGCGCCAGCAGCTTGACTCCGGGACAGACCTACGAGCAGTACTTC.

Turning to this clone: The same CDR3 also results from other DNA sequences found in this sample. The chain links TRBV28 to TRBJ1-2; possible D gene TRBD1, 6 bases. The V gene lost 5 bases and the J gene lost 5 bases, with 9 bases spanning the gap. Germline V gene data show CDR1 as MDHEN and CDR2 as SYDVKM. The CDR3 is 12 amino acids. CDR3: CASSSTGYGYTF. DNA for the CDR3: TGTGCCAGCAGTAGTACAGGGTATGGCTACACCTTC.

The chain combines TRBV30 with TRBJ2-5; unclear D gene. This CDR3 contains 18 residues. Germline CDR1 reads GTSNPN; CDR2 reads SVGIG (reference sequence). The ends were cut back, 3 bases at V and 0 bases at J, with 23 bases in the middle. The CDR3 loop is CAWSARRWSGGNQETQYF. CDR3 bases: TGTGCCTGGAGCGCACGTAGGTGGTCCGGTGGGAACCAAGAGACCCAGTACTTC.